Below, 13 T cell receptor beta chains from the same sample are listed, as sequenced in a study of regulatory T cells in long-lasting Graves disease. Time point described: persistent/refractory GD, antithyroid drugs over 5 years with positive TRAb. From RNA extracted from PBMCs, the TCR library was made. TCR beta libraries were built with iRepertoire HTBI primers and Arm-PCR of CDR3 regions. TCRdb fed the multiplex PCR reads into MiXCR, producing one record per CDR3 protein. The data hold approximately 500,000 distinct CDR3 sequences, with 20% to 25% observed a single time. The sequencing used peripheral blood mononuclear cells (PBMCs), collected when the disease was refractory, from a patient treated with antithyroid drugs. These receptors all come from a female donor with Graves disease.

This clonotype showed up just a few times. The chain recombines TRBV7-9 with TRBJ2-7; 9 nucleotides match TRBD1. J gave up 6 bases and V 4 bases, and 4 bases lay outside the gene matches. The CDR3 covers 13 residues. The V gene's germline CDR1 is SEHNR and CDR2 FQNEAQ (reference sequence). DNA of the CDR3: TGTGCCAGCAGCTCGGGACAGGGAGTCGAGCAGTACTTC. It encodes CASSSGQGVEQYF.

The chain joins TRBV29-1 to TRBJ2-7, with D hard to call. This CDR3 comprises 12 residues. Trimming cost V 3 bases and J 2 bases, with 8 bases left between them. Germline CDR1 reads SQVTM; CDR2 reads ANQGSEA. CDR3 coding DNA: TGCAGCGTTGAGGAAGGGACCTACGAGCAGTACTTC. Translating it yields CSVEEGTYEQYF.

This clonotype was detected a few times. The chain couples TRBV7-3 to TRBJ2-7; D not certain. Germline CDR1 SGHTA, CDR2 FQGTGA. This CDR3 spans 13 amino acids. Trimming cost V 4 bases and J 0 bases, with 7 bases left between them. In nucleotides, the CDR3 is TGTGCCAGCAGCTCGAAAAACTCCTACGAGCAGTACTTC. Translation gives CASSSKNSYEQYF.

The rearrangement uses TRBV7-9 and TRBJ1-2; D may be TRBD1 (5 bases). Deletions cut 1 base from V and 10 bases from J, with 13 bases between. Germline assignment: CDR1 SEHNR and CDR2 FQNEAQ (reference sequence). CDR3 length: 13 amino acids. CDR3 bases: TGTGCCAGCAGCTTAGGAGGAGGGACGAACTACACCTTC. Amino acid sequence: CASSLGGGTNYTF.

The gene calls are TRBV28 and TRBJ1-1; unclear D gene. V lost 8 bases and J 10 bases, leaving 14 bases between the germline ends. Germline V gene lookup returns CDR1 MDHEN and CDR2 SYDVKM. The CDR3 extends over 11 amino acids. The CDR3 reads CASGWPGRAFF. The CDR3, as DNA: TGTGCCAGCGGATGGCCGGGGAGAGCTTTCTTT.

The rearrangement uses TRBV28 and TRBJ2-7, with unresolved D. Germline V CDR1 and CDR2: MDHEN, SYDVKM. Trimming cost V 3 bases and J 2 bases, with 14 bases left between them. The CDR3 has 15 residues. This CDR3 is CASSFPRKYPYEQYF. The CDR3 nucleotides read TGTGCCAGCAGTTTCCCCCGCAAGTACCCCTACGAGCAGTACTTC.

V is TRBV4-2 and J is TRBJ2-7, with D unresolved. The CDR3 has 16 residues. Trimming removed 0 bases from V and 1 base from J, with 13 bases in between. Germline CDR1 and CDR2: LGHNA and YNFKEQ. The CDR3: CASSQDRTAQSYEQYF. For the CDR3, the DNA is TGTGCCAGCAGCCAAGATCGTACAGCTCAATCCTACGAGCAGTACTTC.

This clonotype was counted many times. The chain has TRBV28 and TRBJ1-1; 8 bases align to TRBD1. This CDR3 comprises 13 residues. Looked up from germline, CDR1 is MDHEN and CDR2 is SYDVKM. The trim removed 2 bases at V and 10 bases at J, leaving 6 bases unmatched. The CDR3 DNA is TGTGCCAGCAGTTTAGGGGACAGGAGGGGAGCTTTCTTT. Residues: CASSLGDRRGAFF. Combining the CDR3 with reference TRBV28 and TRBJ1-1 gives the whole variable domain DVKVTQSSRYLVKRTGEKVFLECVQDMDHENMFWYRQDPGLGLRLIYFSYDVKMKEKGDIPEGYSVSREKKERFSLILESASTNQTSMYLCASSLGDRRGAFFGQGTRLTVV.

There are many counts of this clonotype. The chain is built from TRBV28 and TRBJ1-6; perhaps TRBD1 as D (5 bases). Germline CDR1 MDHEN, CDR2 SYDVKM. This CDR3 region has 12 residues. Trimming cost V 4 bases and J 14 bases, with 12 bases left between them. The CDR3 reads CASSSGGAALHF. CDR3 DNA sequence: TGTGCCAGCAGTTCCGGAGGGGCGGCCCTCCACTTT.

Remarks on this clonotype: A read error may be the cause here, since a much bigger clone is one base away. The CDR3 does not end in the conserved phenylalanine or tryptophan, so this is likely a read error. This chain links TRBV6-4 with TRBJ2-5; maybe TRBD1 (7 bases). The V and J ends lost 3 bases and 0 bases respectively, with 17 bases between them. Looked up from germline, CDR1 is MRHNA and CDR2 is SNTAGT. CDR3 size: 17 residues. CDR3 loop: CASSEYGGTAYQETQYL. CDR3 nucleotide sequence: TGTGCCAGCAGTGAATATGGCGGGACAGCGTACCAAGAGACCCAGTACCTC.

The rearrangement joins TRBV29-1 to TRBJ1-3; D possibly corresponds to TRBD1 (6 bases). This CDR3 contains 15 residues. Looked up from germline, CDR1 is SQVTM and CDR2 is ANQGSEA. V was trimmed by 6 bases and J by 0 bases, leaving 15 bases between them. CDR3: CSVIRTEDSGNTIYF. As DNA, the CDR3 is TGCAGCGTGATAAGGACAGAGGACTCTGGAAACACCATATATTTT.

Many counts were recorded for this clonotype. The chain couples TRBV19 to TRBJ2-7; 8 nucleotides agree with TRBD1. Germline V CDR1 and CDR2: LNHDA, SQIVND (reference sequence). This CDR3 region has 14 residues. J was trimmed by 2 bases and V by 5 bases; bases with no gene match: 5. CDR3 DNA: TGTGCCAGTAGTGGACAGGGAGTCCCCTACGAGCAGTACTTC. This translates into CASSGQGVPYEQYF.

The V gene is TRBV6-9, the J gene TRBJ2-1; 7 bases line up with TRBD2. The germline gives CDR1 MNHGY, CDR2 SVAAGI. CDR3 size: 16 residues. With 3 bases clipped from V and 8 bases from J, the junction kept 13 bases outside the gene matches. For the CDR3, the DNA is TGTGCCAGCAGTTACGGCCGTTTGGGAGGGGTGGATGAGCAGTTCTTC. This translates into CASSYGRLGGVDEQFF.